The 30 T cell receptor beta chains given below trace back to one sample, sequenced in a study of T-cell reconstitution after alpha-beta-depleted transplantation in children (dated by TCRdb to about 2016). In the paper's terms, the treatment or condition label means: allogeneic hematopoietic cell transplantation with graft depleted of TCRalphabeta T cells and CD19 B cells. The protocol used for the library was PCR. The data were produced on an Illumina HiSeq 2500. To normalize quantification of the TCRbeta repertoire, the TCR libraries were built with molecular barcoding that relied on unique molecular identifiers. Clones were called with MiXCR by TCRdb after fastp trimmed the public reads at Q25, and only in-frame beta chains were retained. Entries that share a CDR3 protein sequence are merged under the most common genes and DNA. The sample table shows about 58,000 distinct CDR3 sequences, and less than 55% are seen once. The ten largest clonotypes hold 98% of the sample.

Source: PBMCs, mostly from graft donor cells, taken 360 days after TCRalphabeta/CD19-depleted stem cell transplant. Source of these receptors: a male patient between 10 and 17 years old who had a stem cell transplant for acute lymphoblastic leukemia, so the T cells may come from the graft donor.

This clonotype was counted a few times. The chain recombines TRBV20-1 with TRBJ2-3; unclear D gene. V shed 3 bases and J shed 4 bases, with 17 bases lying between them. The CDR3 covers 15 residues. Germline V gene data show CDR1 as DFQATT and CDR2 as SNEGSKA (reference sequence). Written as DNA, the CDR3 is TGCAGTGCTAGCATCAGTACCGGCCGCGCAGATACGCAGTATTTT. Amino acid sequence: CSASISTGRADTQYF.

This chain uses TRBV5-1 with TRBJ1-2; possibly TRBD1 for D (6 bases). Germline V gene sequence: CDR1 SGHRS, CDR2 YFSETQ. V was trimmed by 1 base and J by 8 bases, leaving 18 bases between them. This CDR3 region has 15 residues. The CDR3: CASSLLGQPREGYTF. For the CDR3, the DNA is TGCGCCAGCAGCTTGCTCGGACAGCCAAGGGAGGGCTACACCTTC.

This chain links TRBV11-2 with TRBJ2-1; 9 bases fit TRBD2. The germline V gene has CDR1 SGHAT and CDR2 FQNNGV. The J segment lost 9 bases and the V segment lost 5 bases, leaving 8 bases of the junction unmatched. The CDR3 is 14 amino acids. Written as DNA, the CDR3 is TGTGCCAGCAGCGTCGATCTAGCGGGAAGTGAGCAGTTCTTC. Its translation: CASSVDLAGSEQFF.

J is TRBJ2-2 and V is TRBV3-1; no firm D call. The CDR3 length is 14 residues. Germline V gene data show CDR1 as LGHDT and CDR2 as YNNKEL (reference sequence). V dropped 3 bases and J dropped 6 bases, with 11 bases sitting between them. The CDR3 DNA reads TGTGCCAGCAGCCATGGGCCAAGTGCCGGGGAGCTGTTTTTT. Its translation: CASSHGPSAGELFF. The full variable domain, rest sourced from reference TRBV3-1 and TRBJ2-2, is DTAVSQTPKYLVTQMGNDKSIKCEQNLGHDTMYWYKQDSKKFLKIMFSYNNKELIINETVPNRFSPKSPDKAHLNLHINSLELGDSAVYFCASSHGPSAGELFFGEGSRLTVL.

This clonotype occurred a few times. The J gene is TRBJ1-1, the V gene TRBV19, with D possibly being TRBD1 (6 bases). Looked up from germline, CDR1 is LNHDA and CDR2 is SQIVND (reference sequence). The ends were cut back, 6 bases at V and 1 base at J, with 9 bases in the middle. The CDR3 loop spans 13 amino acids. CDR3 loop: CASSMTGNTEAFF. The CDR3 nucleotides read TGTGCCAGTAGCATGACAGGGAACACTGAAGCTTTCTTT. The variable domain in full, completed from reference TRBV19 and TRBJ1-1, reads DGGITQSPKYLFRKEGQNVTLSCEQNLNHDAMYWYRQDPGQGLRLIYYSQIVNDFQKGDIAEGYSVSREKKESFPLTVTSAQKNPTAFYLCASSMTGNTEAFFGQGTRLTVV.

This clonotype has just a few counts. The chain combines TRBV12-3 or TRBV12-4 with TRBJ1-1; D remains unclear. There are 11 residues in the CDR3. V was pared by 5 bases and J by 4 bases, with 5 bases between. The CDR3 coding sequence is TGTGCCAGCAGTCCTACCACTGAAGCTTTCTTT. Protein: CASSPTTEAFF.

The genes are TRBV6-5 and TRBJ1-1; no reliable D call. Germline CDR1 MNHEY, CDR2 SVGAGI. Trimming took off 0 bases at V and 0 bases at J, with 11 bases between the two ends. The CDR3 is made up of 16 amino acids. The CDR3 DNA reads TGTGCCAGCAGTTACTCGATGACCGGAGTGAACACTGAAGCTTTCTTT. Translation gives CASSYSMTGVNTEAFF.

The gene calls are TRBV12-3 or TRBV12-4 and TRBJ2-2, with a weak D call TRBD1 (6 bases). The CDR3 runs 14 residues. With 7 bases removed from V and 5 bases from J, the gap between germline ends came to 14 bases. CDR3 loop: CASTVGAETGELFF. In DNA, the CDR3 is TGTGCCAGCACCGTGGGGGCCGAGACCGGGGAGCTGTTTTTT.

This clonotype was seen once. The chain carries TRBV10-3 and TRBJ2-1, with 8 bases lining up with TRBD1. V lost 3 bases, J lost 5 bases, and 9 bases stayed unmatched. The V gene's germline CDR1 is ENHRY and CDR2 SYGVKD. The length of the CDR3 is 16 residues. The CDR3 spells CAISDVARTGNNEQFF. The CDR3 nucleotides are TGTGCCATCAGTGATGTAGCGAGGACAGGGAACAATGAGCAGTTCTTC.

This clonotype was detected only a few times. The chain couples TRBV19 to TRBJ2-1; no reliable D call. There are 15 residues in the CDR3. CDR1 is LNHDA and CDR2 is SQIVND in the germline V gene (reference sequence). V lost 1 base and J lost 0, with 7 bases in between. The CDR3 nucleotides are TGTGCCAGTAGTATAGCGGTTAGCTCCTACAATGAGCAGTTCTTC. It specifies CASSIAVSSYNEQFF.

Note on this clonotype: A read error may produce the germline difference seen at one junction end. This chain connects TRBV28 to TRBJ2-7; D possibly corresponds to TRBD1 (6 bases). The CDR3 has 12 residues. Germline V CDR1 and CDR2: MDHEN, SYDVKM. The CDR3 region has the DNA TGTGCCAGCACAGACAGGAGGTACGAGCAGCACTTC. Protein product: CASTDRRYEQHF. Using reference TRBV28 and TRBJ2-7 for the parts outside the CDR3, the full variable domain is DVKVTQSSRYLVKRTGEKVFLECVQDMDHENMFWYRQDPGLGLRLIYFSYDVKMKEKGDIPEGYSVSREKKERFSLILESASTNQTSMYLCASTDRRYEQHFGPGTRLTVT.

The CDR3 protein is CSARPMGQGEQYF. CDR3 bases: TGCAGTGCTAGACCGATGGGCCAGGGGGAGCAGTACTTC. The chain uses TRBV20-1 and TRBJ2-7, with TRBD1 as a possible D gene (6 bases). The germline V and J ends were trimmed by 2 bases and 7 bases, with 15 bases remaining between them. Per the germline V gene, CDR1 is DFQATT and CDR2 is SNEGSKA (reference sequence). The CDR3 runs 13 residues.

The chain is built from TRBV6-5 and TRBJ1-1, with 7 bases identical to TRBD1. The CDR3 length is 15 residues. V gave up 0 bases and J gave up 4 bases; unmatched junction bases: 5. CDR1 MNHEY and CDR2 SVGAGI come from the germline V gene. For the CDR3, the DNA is TGTGCCAGCAGTTACTCGACAGGGCGGATCACTGAAGCTTTCTTT. This sequence encodes CASSYSTGRITEAFF.

The CDR3 loop is CASSLSPTGDTQYF. Here the CDR3 DNA reads TGCGCCAGCAGCTTGTCCCCTACGGGGGATACGCAGTATTTT. The chain has TRBV5-1 and TRBJ2-3; possibly TRBD2 for D (5 bases). The CDR3 runs 14 residues. Trimming removed 1 base from V and 6 bases from J, with 12 bases in between. Germline V gives CDR1 SGHRS, CDR2 YFSETQ.

The chain uses TRBV5-1 and TRBJ2-2; D gene unclear. The length of the CDR3 is 16 residues. V lost 4 bases to trimming and J lost 1 base, with 14 bases between them. Germline CDR1 is SGHRS and CDR2 is YFSETQ. CDR3 loop: CASSTGRDLNTGELFF. The CDR3 DNA reads TGCGCCAGCAGCACCGGACGAGATCTGAACACCGGGGAGCTGTTTTTT.

This rearrangement joins TRBV20-1 to TRBJ2-1; 7 positions match TRBD1. This CDR3 contains 12 residues. The V segment lost 3 bases and the J segment 10 bases; nucleotides outside the gene matches: 6. CDR1 is DFQATT, CDR2 SNEGSKA, per germline (reference sequence). This CDR3 is CSASPPGQEQFF. Written as DNA, the CDR3 is TGCAGTGCTAGCCCACCGGGACAGGAGCAGTTCTTC.

The CDR3 region is CASSRSGGTLTYEQYF. CDR3 DNA: TGTGCCAGCTCACGCAGTGGAGGTACTCTTACCTACGAGCAGTACTTC. The rearrangement joins TRBV18 to TRBJ2-7; tentatively, D is TRBD2 (5 bases). V lost 4 bases and J 2 bases, leaving 18 bases between the germline ends. Germline V CDR1 and CDR2: KGHSH, LQKENI. The CDR3 is 16 residues long.

This clonotype was recorded only once. The chain uses TRBV12-3 or TRBV12-4 and TRBJ2-1, with D perhaps TRBD1 or TRBD2 (5 bases each). The length of the CDR3 is 12 residues. V was shortened by 8 bases and J by 9 bases, with 14 bases between the two germline ends. The CDR3, as DNA: TGTGCCAGCGGACCGGGTGGGGGTGAGCAGTTCTTC. Its protein is CASGPGGGEQFF.

The rearrangement uses TRBV4-3 and TRBJ2-6; D remains ambiguous. The CDR3 contains 15 residues. CDR1 and CDR2 (germline): LGHNA, YSLEER. Trimming pared 3 bases from V and 2 bases from J, leaving 8 bases between. The chain's CDR3 is CASSHAEAGANVLTF. CDR3 bases: TGCGCCAGCAGCCATGCAGAGGCTGGGGCCAACGTCCTGACTTTC.

The J gene is TRBJ2-1, the V gene TRBV25-1; D uncertain. The V and J ends lost 7 bases and 11 bases respectively, with 15 bases between them. The germline V gene has CDR1 MGHDK and CDR2 SYGVNS. This CDR3 is 12 amino acids long. In DNA, the CDR3 is TGTGCCAGCACCGACGACTGGCCTCAGCAGTTCTTC. This gives the protein CASTDDWPQQFF.

The rearrangement joins TRBV24-1 to TRBJ2-2; D is perhaps TRBD2 (5 bases). The CDR3 length is 14 residues. The germline V and J ends were trimmed by 5 bases and 6 bases, with 12 bases remaining between them. The germline V gene has CDR1 KGHDR and CDR2 SFDVKD. Written as DNA, the CDR3 is TGTGCCACCAGTGCGTCAGAGGGTGCCGGGGAGCTGTTTTTT. As protein: CATSASEGAGELFF.

This clonotype was detected many times. The V call is TRBV12-3 or TRBV12-4, the J call TRBJ2-3; the D gene is possibly TRBD2 (6 bases). V was trimmed by 2 bases and J by 4 bases, leaving 13 bases between them. This CDR3 has 15 residues. The chain's CDR3 is CASSLPRLVPDTQYF. As DNA, the CDR3 is TGTGCCAGCAGTTTACCTCGACTAGTTCCAGATACGCAGTATTTT.

V is TRBV4-1 and J is TRBJ2-3; the D gene is possibly TRBD2 (6 bases). The CDR3 contains 17 residues. CDR1 and CDR2 (germline): MGHRA, YSYEKL. V dropped 0 bases and J dropped 4 bases, with 17 bases sitting between them. The CDR3 DNA sequence: TGCGCCAGCAGCCAAGATCCCGGCGGGACTGTCTCAGATACGCAGTATTTT. Translating gives CASSQDPGGTVSDTQYF.

The rearrangement links TRBV5-1 to TRBJ2-7; TRBD2 is a possible D gene (5 bases). V was trimmed by 0 bases and J by 0 bases, leaving 22 bases between them. The CDR3 loop spans 19 amino acids. Germline CDR1 is SGHRS and CDR2 is YFSETQ. The CDR3 coding sequence is TGCGCCAGCAGCTTGGCCTCTGCCTCCCGGGGTCGAAACTCCTACGAGCAGTACTTC. Translating gives CASSLASASRGRNSYEQYF.

This rearrangement joins TRBV20-1 to TRBJ1-2; 8 nucleotides align to TRBD1. The CDR3 is made up of 16 amino acids. Germline CDR1 reads DFQATT; CDR2 reads SNEGSKA (reference sequence). V shed 3 bases, J shed 3 bases, and the junction held 12 bases outside the gene matches. The DNA of the CDR3 is TGCAGTGCTAGGATCATACCGGGACAGGAGGACTATGGCTACACCTTC. As protein: CSARIIPGQEDYGYTF.

V usage is TRBV9 and J usage is TRBJ2-1, with TRBD2 matching 9 bases. The CDR3 sequence is 17 residues long. From germline, CDR1 is SGDLS and CDR2 YYNGEE. V shed 0 bases, J shed 3 bases, and the junction held 7 bases outside the gene matches. This chain's CDR3 is CASSVEDSGSYYNEQFF. The CDR3, as DNA: TGTGCCAGCAGCGTAGAGGATAGCGGGAGCTACTACAATGAGCAGTTCTTC.

A few counts support this clonotype. The chain recombines TRBV29-1 with TRBJ2-2; D might be TRBD1 or TRBD2, each matching 6 bases. The CDR3 is 15 amino acids. Trimming took off 0 bases at V and 6 bases at J, with 14 bases between the two ends. Germline V lookup: CDR1 SQVTM, CDR2 ANQGSEA. DNA of the CDR3: TGCAGCGTTGAAGATCGGGGGACAACCGCCGGGGAGCTGTTTTTT. It codes for CSVEDRGTTAGELFF.

The V gene is TRBV5-1, the J gene TRBJ1-4; 8 bases match TRBD1. There are 17 residues in the CDR3. Germline V CDR1 and CDR2: SGHRS, YFSETQ. Trimming cost V 2 bases and J 7 bases; bases outside gene matches: 13. The CDR3 here is CASSFQGRGQPGEKLFF. The CDR3 DNA is TGCGCCAGCAGCTTCCAGGGCAGGGGGCAACCTGGTGAAAAACTGTTTTTT.

This rearrangement joins TRBV6-2 or TRBV6-3 to TRBJ2-4; 7 bases agree with TRBD1. This CDR3 comprises 16 residues. J lost 5 bases, V lost 0 bases, and 7 bases had no gene match. In germline, CDR1 is MNHEY, CDR2 SVGEGT. CDR3 nucleotide sequence: TGTGCCAGCAGTTACTCGGGACAGAGATCCCAAAACATTCAGTACTTC. Encoded protein: CASSYSGQRSQNIQYF.

This clonotype showed up just a few times. The chain combines TRBV10-3 with TRBJ2-1; D remains ambiguous. Trimming removed 4 bases at V and 6 bases at J, with 7 bases between. Germline loops: CDR1 ENHRY, CDR2 SYGVKD. This CDR3 has 12 amino acids. The CDR3 coding sequence is TGTGCCATCAGTGTATCCCGCAATGAGCAGTTCTTC. Protein product: CAISVSRNEQFF.